The clone carrying this T cell receptor beta chain was observed at least ten times. What it binds is not known. CDR1 is SGHTA and CDR2 is FQGNSA in the germline V gene. The V segment lost 4 bases and the J segment 3 bases; nucleotides outside the gene matches: 12. CDR3 length: 17 residues. This record comes from a study of T cell repertoires in cytomegalovirus infection. Study in general: Indications of both CMV infection and matching HLA type were provided by public TCR beta signatures. Notes on the study in general: The cumulative frequency of public TCR beta families identified carriers of CMV plus the relevant HLA. HLA-C-restricted, CMV-specific TCR beta clonotypes were dominant ex vivo.

TCRdb reanalysed the reads using MiXCR and keeps one entry per CDR3 protein. Among about 300,000 distinct CDR3 sequences listed, about 8.8% were seen once. The chain combines TRBV7-2 with TRBJ2-7, with TRBD1 matching 10 bases. What was sequenced was PBMCs. The receptor's source is a human donor in good health (CMV status not recorded). Some clones in this sample may be carry-over from other donors' samples. The CDR3 nucleotides read TGTGCCAGCAGCTCAATTCCCCGGGACAGGGGCTACTACGAGCAGTACTTC. Translated: CASSSIPRDRGYYEQYF. Using reference TRBV7-2 and TRBJ2-7 for the parts outside the CDR3, the full variable domain is GAGVSQSPSNKVTEKGKDVELRCDPISGHTALYWYRQSLGQGLEFLIYFQGNSAPDKSGLPSDRFSAERTGGSVSTLTIQRTQQEDSAVYLCASSSIPRDRGYYEQYFGPGTRLTVT.